The clone carrying this T cell receptor beta chain came up many times. The antigen remains undetermined. Amplified TCR beta CDR3 regions came from RNA transcripts. First-round RT-PCR targeting the TCR CDR3 was performed with the HTBI primer set. TCRdb reanalysed the multiplex PCR reads using MiXCR and keeps one entry per CDR3 protein. The sample contains 550,000 to 650,000 distinct CDR3 sequences, 11% to 15% of which appear only once. Patients were excluded for uncontrolled infection, other autoimmune disease, pregnancy or lactation. A sample of blood taken at first hyperthyroidism diagnosis preceded any ophthalmopathy symptoms. The record originates from a study of T cells in Graves' hyperthyroidism and ophthalmopathy. The CDR3 sequence is 12 residues long. The V gene lost 6 bases and the J gene lost 5 bases, with 10 bases spanning the gap. Overall study findings and caveats: Prediction of ophthalmopathy progression came a median 6.5 months pre-onset.

The TCR was taken from a woman aged 25 to 39 with Graves' hyperthyroidism that later progressed to Graves' ophthalmopathy. The chain combines TRBV12-3 or TRBV12-4 with TRBJ1-1, with D hard to call. The specimen was blood. CDR3 loop: CASSMDYTEAFF. CDR3 sequence (DNA): TGTGCCAGCAGCATGGACTATACTGAAGCTTTCTTT.